The 14 T cell receptor beta chains below come from one sample, sequenced in a study of blood T cell repertoires in COVID-19. TCRdb's table, derived via immunoSEQ multiplex PCR, lists solely in-frame clones and lacks some. Of about 190,000 clones in the sample, about 88% were seen once. The material sequenced was PBMCs or T cells enriched from blood (not recorded which). The receptors stem from a woman between 40 and 55 years old in a cohort exposed to, infected with or recovered from COVID-19 (not recorded which).

Written as DNA, the CDR3 is TGCGCCAGCAGCTTTTTTGGTCAGAAAAACACCGGGGAGCTGTTTTTT. Its protein is CASSFFGQKNTGELFF. V gene TRBV5-1 combines with J gene TRBJ2-2, with D hard to call. V lost 2 bases and J 2 bases, leaving 13 bases between the germline ends. Per germline, CDR1 SGHRS and CDR2 YFSETQ. This CDR3 region has 16 residues.

This clone has a handful of counts. The rearrangement uses TRBV18 and TRBJ1-4; D not resolved. CDR1 and CDR2 from the germline V gene are KGHSH and LQKENI. The CDR3 consists of 14 residues. V gave up 6 bases and J gave up 3 bases, with 11 bases separating them. The CDR3 sequence is CASSDSGANEKLFF. The CDR3 bases are TGTGCCAGCTCCGACTCCGGAGCTAATGAAAAACTGTTTTTT.

The chain employs TRBV5-4 and TRBJ2-1; 13 bases fit TRBD2. Germline V lookup: CDR1 SGHNT, CDR2 YYREEE (reference sequence). V lost 4 bases, J lost 3 bases, and 4 bases stayed unmatched. This CDR3 spans 16 amino acids. CDR3 sequence reads: CASSPRTSGSYNEQFF. The DNA for the CDR3 is TGTGCCAGCAGCCCGAGGACTAGCGGGAGCTACAATGAGCAGTTCTTC.

The chain uses TRBV28 and TRBJ1-1; D is unresolved. Deletions cut 1 base from V and 5 bases from J, with 8 bases between. Germline loops: CDR1 MDHEN, CDR2 SYDVKM. CDR3 length: 13 residues. This CDR3 reads CASSLFAGTEAFF. The DNA of the CDR3 is TGTGCCAGCAGTTTATTCGCGGGGACTGAAGCTTTCTTT.

The chain carries TRBV11-3 and TRBJ1-1; D remains ambiguous. Germline V gives CDR1 SGHNT, CDR2 YENEEA. The CDR3 totals 13 residues. The V and J ends lost 4 bases and 3 bases respectively, with 9 bases between them. CDR3 bases: TGTGCCAGCAGCTCAGACGGGGACACTGAAGCTTTCTTT. Protein product: CASSSDGDTEAFF.

The genes are TRBV24-1 and TRBJ2-7; 9 bases line up with TRBD1. This CDR3 region has 19 residues. Germline CDR1 reads KGHDR; CDR2 reads SFDVKD. J was trimmed by 0 bases and V by 5 bases; bases with no gene match: 16. CDR3 DNA: TGTGCCACCAGTGGCCTCCGGGACAGGGTTGCCCTAGGCTCCTACGAGCAGTACTTC. Translating gives CATSGLRDRVALGSYEQYF.

The V call is TRBV5-5, the J call TRBJ1-3; 8 bases map to TRBD1. V trimming: 1 base; J trimming: 7 bases; junction bases outside the gene matches: 13. Germline V CDR1 and CDR2: SGHKS, YYEKEE (reference sequence). This CDR3 region has 17 residues. This chain's CDR3 is CASSLSSPGQGSNTIYF. CDR3 nucleotides: TGTGCCAGCAGCTTGTCTAGTCCCGGACAGGGCAGCAACACCATATATTTT.

The chain combines TRBV27 with TRBJ2-2, with a weak D call TRBD2 (6 bases). The germline CDR1 and CDR2 sequences are MNHEY and SMNVEV (reference sequence). CDR3 length equals 14 residues. The germline V and J ends were trimmed by 6 bases and 4 bases, with 12 bases remaining between them. The CDR3 loop reads CASSPQTSTGELFF. The CDR3 DNA reads TGTGCCAGCAGCCCCCAGACTAGCACCGGGGAGCTGTTTTTT.

The chain uses TRBV19 and TRBJ2-6; 7 nucleotides agree with TRBD1. CDR3 size: 17 residues. From germline, CDR1 is LNHDA and CDR2 SQIVND (reference sequence). After removal of 4 bases from V and 4 bases from J, the junction contained 10 bases not matched to a gene. This CDR3 reads CASSTPLGQTGANVLTF. The CDR3 DNA follows: TGTGCCAGTAGTACACCGTTGGGACAGACCGGGGCCAACGTCCTGACTTTC.

For this clone: At one end, the junction sequence differs from germline, possibly due to a read error. The CDR3 sequence: CASSIGQTSSYNSPLHF. The CDR3 bases are TGTGCCAGCAGCATAGGACAGACGAGCTCCTATAATTCACCCCTCCACTTT. The J gene is TRBJ1-6, the V gene TRBV13; D might be TRBD1 (6 bases). The CDR3 sequence is 17 residues long. Germline V gives CDR1 PRHDT, CDR2 FYEKMQ (reference sequence).

The chain joins TRBV7-9 to TRBJ1-4; 10 bases line up with TRBD1. The length of the CDR3 is 15 residues. The junction had 6 bases not matched to a gene; V was cut back by 3 bases and J by 8 bases. Germline CDR1 reads SEHNR; CDR2 reads FQNEAQ (reference sequence). In nucleotides, the CDR3 is TGTGCCAGCAGCTTGGACAGGGGGTCGGGAGAAAAACTGTTTTTT. Its translation is CASSLDRGSGEKLFF.

The chain uses TRBV11-2 and TRBJ2-7; tentative D call: TRBD2 (6 bases). There are 14 residues in the CDR3. Deletions cut 5 bases from V and 0 bases from J, with 11 bases between. Per the germline V gene, CDR1 is SGHAT and CDR2 is FQNNGV. The CDR3 DNA reads TGTGCCAGCAGCCGAGGCGGGAACTCCTACGAGCAGTACTTC. Encoded protein: CASSRGGNSYEQYF. The whole variable domain, remainder taken from reference TRBV11-2 and TRBJ2-7, is EAGVAQSPRYKIIEKRQSVAFWCNPISGHATLYWYQQILGQGPKLLIQFQNNGVVDDSQLPKDRFSAERLKGVDSTLKIQPAKLEDSAVYLCASSRGGNSYEQYFGPGTRLTVT.

This rearrangement joins TRBV7-9 to TRBJ1-2; D unresolved. CDR3 length: 16 amino acids. Germline V gives CDR1 SEHNR, CDR2 FQNEAQ (reference sequence). V lost 1 base and J lost 2, with 14 bases in between. For the CDR3, the DNA is TGTGCCAGCAGCTTAGATTGGCAGGAACGAAACTATGGCTACACCTTC. Translating gives CASSLDWQERNYGYTF.

The CDR3 is CASRNNRATEAFF. DNA for the CDR3: TGTGCCAGCAGGAATAACAGGGCCACTGAAGCTTTCTTT. This chain joins TRBV27 and TRBJ1-1; tentatively, D is TRBD1 (6 bases). Germline CDR1 and CDR2: MNHEY and SMNVEV (reference sequence). The CDR3 runs to 13 residues. V lost 6 bases and J 4 bases, leaving 12 bases between the germline ends.